This is a list of T cell receptor beta chains from one sample in a study of T cells in Graves' hyperthyroidism and ophthalmopathy. TCRdb independently ran MiXCR on the multiplex PCR reads; one entry per CDR3 protein. The table has 400,000 to 450,000 distinct CDR3 sequences, roughly 15% seen once. Sequences were obtained from blood. The receptors shown here come from a man between 18 and 35 years old with Graves' ophthalmopathy. Both conserved end residues are part of each CDR3. The D gene is left open where the match is weak. Rows may omit the clone size; those that give it use once, few, many or a size class.

CDR3 | DNA | V | size | D | J
CASTGTSGGNHEQYF | TGTGCCAGCACTGGGACTAGCGGGGGTAATCACGAGCAGTACTTC | TRBV28 | NA | TRBD2 | TRBJ2-7
CSARDRTGASEETQYF | TGCAGTGCTAGAGATAGAACGGGGGCCTCGGAAGAGACCCAGTACTTC | TRBV20-1 | many | NA | TRBJ2-5
CASSGGTDEQFF | TGCGCCAGCAGCGGCGGGACCGATGAGCAGTTCTTC | TRBV5-1 | many | NA | TRBJ2-1
CASSYLAGENTGEPFF | TGCGCCAGCAGCTACCTAGCGGGAGAGAACACCGGGGAGCCGTTTTTT | TRBV5-1 | NA | TRBD2 | TRBJ2-2
CASSVAKSQVVAGGTNEQFF | TGTGCCAGCAGCGTAGCTAAATCCCAGGTCGTAGCGGGAGGGACCAATGAGCAGTTCTTC | TRBV9 | NA | TRBD2 | TRBJ2-1
CSVSSGTAEFYNEQFF | TGCAGCGTCTCATCCGGGACAGCAGAATTTTACAATGAGCAGTTCTTC | TRBV29-1 | many | TRBD1 | TRBJ2-1
CASNPGHSKKDTEAFF | TGTGCCAGTAACCCCGGACACTCGAAAAAGGACACTGAAGCTTTCTTT | TRBV19 | NA | NA | TRBJ1-1
CASSERGGSGETQYF | TGTGCCAGCAGTGAAAGGGGCGGGTCGGGGGAGACCCAGTACTTC | TRBV2 | many | NA | TRBJ2-5
CASSERGTVNEKLFF | TGTGCCAGCAGTGAACGCGGGACGGTTAATGAAAAACTGTTTTTT | TRBV6-1 | many | NA | TRBJ1-4
CATQGGNSPLHF | TGTGCCACCCAGGGTGGCAATTCACCCCTCCACTTT | TRBV10-3 | many | NA | TRBJ1-6
CASSIRGALGEQFF | TGTGCCAGTAGTATCAGGGGGGCATTAGGTGAGCAGTTCTTC | TRBV19 | few | NA | TRBJ2-1
CASSPGWENTEAFF | TGTGCCAGCAGCCCGGGATGGGAGAACACTGAAGCTTTCTTT | TRBV3-1 | many | NA | TRBJ1-1
CSAGGLAGVKETQYF | TGCAGTGCTGGTGGACTAGCGGGAGTGAAAGAGACCCAGTACTTC | TRBV20-1 | few | TRBD2 | TRBJ2-5
CASSQRGTGVFF | TGTGCCAGCAGCCAGAGGGGGACAGGAGTGTTCTTC | TRBV4-2 | NA | TRBD1 | TRBJ2-1
CASSGTGTHPYEQYF | TGTGCCAGCAGTGGGACAGGGACCCACCCCTACGAGCAGTACTTC | TRBV28 | many | TRBD1 | TRBJ2-7
CASSLGLAETDTQYF | TGTGCCAGCAGCCTGGGACTAGCGGAAACAGATACGCAGTATTTT | TRBV12-3/TRBV12-4 | many | TRBD2 | TRBJ2-3
CASSWAGTDRNYGYTF | TGCGCCAGCAGCTGGGCCGGGACAGATAGAAACTATGGCTACACCTTC | TRBV5-1 | many | TRBD1 | TRBJ1-2
CSANPGASQEAQYF | TGCAGTGCTAACCCAGGGGCGTCCCAAGAGGCCCAGTACTTC | TRBV20-1 | NA | NA | TRBJ2-5
CASSPQQGYDNEQFF | TGTGCCAGCTCACCGCAACAGGGGTACGACAATGAGCAGTTCTTC | TRBV18 | many | TRBD1 | TRBJ2-1
CASRDRLAYNTGELFF | TGTGCCAGCAGAGACCGACTAGCGTATAACACCGGGGAGCTGTTTTTT | TRBV6-1 | many | TRBD2 | TRBJ2-2
CASSVRDPYQETQYF | TGTGCCAGCAGTGTCCGGGACCCGTACCAAGAGACCCAGTACTTC | TRBV25-1 | few | NA | TRBJ2-5
CASSLIGMNTEAFF | TGTGCCAGCAGCCTAATAGGGATGAACACTGAAGCTTTCTTT | TRBV3-1 | many | NA | TRBJ1-1
CASSPRGGTSGANVLTF | TGCGCCAGCAGCCCGCGAGGTGGTACCTCTGGGGCCAACGTCCTGACTTTC | TRBV5-1 | few | NA | TRBJ2-6
CASRLSGEKLFF | TGTGCCAGCAGGCTGTCGGGTGAAAAACTGTTTTTT | TRBV28 | many | NA | TRBJ1-4
CAISPFSYNEQFF | TGTGCCATCAGTCCCTTCAGCTACAATGAGCAGTTCTTC | TRBV10-3 | many | NA | TRBJ2-1
CASSVLSQGDTQYF | TGTGCCAGCAGCGTGTTATCACAGGGAGATACGCAGTATTTT | TRBV9 | many | NA | TRBJ2-3
CASSLYREILEQYF | TGTGCCAGCAGTTTATACAGGGAAATTTTAGAGCAGTACTTC | TRBV12-3/TRBV12-4 | many | NA | TRBJ2-7
CASPGVGEIVDTEAFF | TGTGCCAGCCCCGGCGTAGGGGAAATTGTGGACACTGAAGCTTTCTTT | TRBV12-3/TRBV12-4 | many | NA | TRBJ1-1
CASSLAAQPNEKLFF | TGTGCCAGCAGCTTAGCGGCCCAGCCGAATGAAAAACTGTTTTTT | TRBV7-2 | many | NA | TRBJ1-4
CSARDLNRGSSPLHF | TGCAGTGCTAGAGATCTGAACAGGGGTAGTTCACCCCTCCACTTT | TRBV20-1 | NA | TRBD1 | TRBJ1-6
CASSPGQGAGLDTQYF | TGTGCCAGCAGTCCGGGACAGGGGGCCGGTTTAGATACGCAGTATTTT | TRBV28 | many | TRBD1 | TRBJ2-3
CASSYQGAGSYEQYF | TGTGCCAGCAGCTACCAGGGGGCGGGGTCCTACGAGCAGTACTTC | TRBV11-2 | many | TRBD1 | TRBJ2-7
CASSSGLAGGLSYNEQFF | TGTGCCAGCAGCTCGGGACTAGCGGGAGGGTTATCCTACAATGAGCAGTTCTTC | TRBV2 | many | TRBD2 | TRBJ2-1
CASRVGSGANVLTF | TGTGCCAGCCGAGTGGGGTCTGGGGCCAACGTCCTGACTTTC | TRBV19 | few | NA | TRBJ2-6
CASSSTPTVNEQFF | TGCGCCAGCAGCTCCACGCCCACAGTCAATGAGCAGTTCTTC | TRBV5-1 | NA | NA | TRBJ2-1
CASSVGQGWEQYF | TGTGCCAGCAGTGTGGGACAGGGCTGGGAGCAGTACTTC | TRBV12-3/TRBV12-4 | many | TRBD1 | TRBJ2-7
CAWSVRAPFNNQPQHF | TGTGCCTGGAGTGTACGGGCACCTTTTAACAATCAGCCCCAGCATTTT | TRBV30 | many | NA | TRBJ1-5
CASNWAGATLGGYTF | TGTGCCAGCAATTGGGCAGGGGCGACCCTAGGGGGCTACACCTTC | TRBV2 | many | NA | TRBJ1-2
CSVEAGTAHPLYGYTF | TGCAGCGTTGAGGCCGGGACAGCTCACCCTCTCTATGGCTACACCTTC | TRBV29-1 | NA | TRBD1 | TRBJ1-2
CASSVAAGYAYEQYF | TGTGCCAGCAGCGTAGCCGCAGGGTATGCTTACGAGCAGTACTTC | TRBV9 | many | NA | TRBJ2-7
CASSQGVSRDRGIREQYF | TGCGCCAGCAGCCAAGGTGTTTCCCGGGACAGGGGTATCCGCGAGCAGTACTTC | TRBV4-1 | NA | TRBD1 | TRBJ2-7
CASRDRSNTEAFF | TGTGCCAGCAGGGACAGGTCGAACACTGAAGCTTTCTTT | TRBV2 | many | TRBD1 | TRBJ1-1
CASSSTSGTYEQYF | TGTGCCAGCAGTTCCACTAGCGGGACCTACGAGCAGTACTTC | TRBV6-5 | NA | TRBD2 | TRBJ2-7
CAWSRAPGVSQPQHF | TGTGCCTGGAGCCGGGCCCCGGGCGTCAGTCAGCCCCAGCATTTT | TRBV30 | many | NA | TRBJ1-5
CASSLGSGRAFNEQFF | TGTGCCAGCAGCTTAGGTAGCGGGAGGGCGTTTAATGAGCAGTTCTTC | TRBV7-3 | many | TRBD2 | TRBJ2-1
CASRGGDLNQPQHF | TGTGCCAGCAGGGGAGGGGACCTGAATCAGCCCCAGCATTTT | TRBV2 | many | NA | TRBJ1-5
CASSLSPAGGHEQYF | TGTGCCAGCAGCTTATCTCCAGCGGGAGGACACGAGCAGTACTTC | TRBV11-1 | many | TRBD2 | TRBJ2-7
CASSFFALGETQYF | TGTGCCAGCAGCTTCTTCGCCTTGGGAGAGACCCAGTACTTC | TRBV5-4 | NA | NA | TRBJ2-5
CASSSVADTQYF | TGTGCCAGCAGTTCGGTGGCAGATACGCAGTATTTT | TRBV27 | NA | NA | TRBJ2-3
CSASVGSGRAIEQYF | TGCAGTGCCAGCGTTGGTAGCGGGAGGGCGATCGAGCAGTACTTC | TRBV20-1 | many | TRBD2 | TRBJ2-7
CASSQRTSTVSETQYF | TGCGCCAGCAGCCAAAGGACCTCGACAGTGTCGGAGACCCAGTACTTC | TRBV4-1 | NA | NA | TRBJ2-5
CASSRGAGGDSPLHF | TGTGCCAGCAGCAGAGGGGCCGGGGGCGATTCACCCCTCCACTTT | TRBV7-8 | NA | NA | TRBJ1-6
CASSRQGAGYTF | TGTGCCAGCAGCAGACAGGGAGCGGGCTACACCTTC | TRBV2 | few | TRBD1 | TRBJ1-2
CSATRGVAGGPTQYF | TGCAGTGCTACCAGAGGGGTAGCGGGGGGCCCGACCCAGTACTTC | TRBV20-1 | NA | TRBD2 | TRBJ2-5
CASSLVLGQFF | TGTGCCAGCAGCTTAGTTCTTGGGCAGTTCTTC | TRBV7-9 | many | NA | TRBJ2-1
CASSALRGKAFF | TGTGCCAGCAGTGCCCTGAGGGGGAAAGCTTTCTTT | TRBV27 | many | NA | TRBJ1-1
CASLDWITYEQYF | TGTGCTAGTTTGGACTGGATAACCTACGAGCAGTACTTC | TRBV6-1 | many | NA | TRBJ2-7